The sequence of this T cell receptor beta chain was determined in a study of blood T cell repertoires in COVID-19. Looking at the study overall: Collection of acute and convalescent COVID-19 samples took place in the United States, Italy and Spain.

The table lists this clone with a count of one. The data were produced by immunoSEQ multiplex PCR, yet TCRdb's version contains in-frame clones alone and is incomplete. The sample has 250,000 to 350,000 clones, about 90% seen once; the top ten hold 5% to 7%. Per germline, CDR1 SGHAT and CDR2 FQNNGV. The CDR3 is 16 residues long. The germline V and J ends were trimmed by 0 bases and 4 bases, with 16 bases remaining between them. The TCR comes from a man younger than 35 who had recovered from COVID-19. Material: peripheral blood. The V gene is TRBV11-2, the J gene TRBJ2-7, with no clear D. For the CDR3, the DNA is TGTGCCAGCAGCTTAGACGATCCCTCGTCACTATACGAGCAGTACTTC. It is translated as CASSLDDPSSLYEQYF.